A single sample is the source of the 29 T cell receptor beta chains below, sequenced in a study of blood T cells in healthy people across ages. It was with a sample-barcoded 5' primer and a J-beta primer mix that a second PCR of about 6 to 12 cycles was run. TCRdb fed the 5' RACE reads into MiXCR, producing one record per CDR3 protein. The table records 760,000 or so distinct CDR3 sequences, just under 25% of them present only once. These data were likewise used in another study, on T cells of mothers and their children.

Sequencing was done on a sample of blood. These receptors were taken from a boy younger than 18 in good health.

The chain is built from TRBV7-9 and TRBJ2-7; TRBD2 agrees at 10 bases. The CDR3 has 14 residues. Germline V gene sequence: CDR1 SEHNR, CDR2 FQNEAQ (reference sequence). Trimming at V came to 1 base and at J to 6 bases, leaving 3 bases not matched to a gene. In DNA, the CDR3 is TGTGCCAGCAGCTTAGGGGGACTAGCGCTCGAGCAGTACTTC. Amino acid sequence: CASSLGGLALEQYF.

The chain uses TRBV7-2 and TRBJ2-7; D possibly matches TRBD1 or TRBD2 (5 bases each). V was cut by 1 base and J by 4 bases, with 14 bases left in between. CDR3 size: 15 residues. Per germline, CDR1 SGHTA and CDR2 FQGNSA. CDR3 region: CASSLGGVRTYEQYF. The CDR3 DNA is TGTGCCAGCAGCTTAGGAGGGGTCAGGACTTACGAGCAGTACTTC.

In this sample, this clonotype turned up a few times. The chain combines TRBV11-3 with TRBJ1-5; D call uncertain. Germline CDR1 is SGHNT and CDR2 is YENEEA. The V end lost 3 bases, the J end lost 4 bases, and 13 bases lay between the germline ends. The length of the CDR3 is 15 residues. CDR3 in DNA: TGTGCCAGCAGCTTCGGATATCTGGTTAATCAGCCCCAGCATTTT. This codes for CASSFGYLVNQPQHF.

This clonotype was seen a handful of times. V gene TRBV7-2 combines with J gene TRBJ2-3; D not resolved. Looked up from germline, CDR1 is SGHTA and CDR2 is FQGNSA. V lost 5 bases, J lost 0 bases, and 15 bases lay in between. CDR3 length: 16 residues. The CDR3, as DNA: TGTGCCAGCAGCCGACCCTCGGACGGGAGCACAGATACGCAGTATTTT. Its protein product is CASSRPSDGSTDTQYF.

This clonotype was observed a few times. The rearrangement links TRBV5-1 to TRBJ2-2; either TRBD1 or TRBD2 may fit D (7 bases each). This CDR3 is built from 14 residues. Between the trimmed V and J ends, which lost 5 bases and 5 bases, there was a span of 13 bases. CDR1 is SGHRS, CDR2 YFSETQ, per germline. CDR3 coding DNA: TGCGCCAGCAGTCAGCAGGGGGGGACCGGGGAGCTGTTTTTT. This encodes CASSQQGGTGELFF.

The chain carries TRBV6-2 or TRBV6-3 and TRBJ1-5, with D possibly matching TRBD1 (6 bases). Germline CDR1 is MNHEY and CDR2 is SVGEGT. The CDR3 sequence is 14 residues long. V was clipped by 6 bases and J by 3 bases, with 12 bases between them. CDR3 in DNA: TGTGCCAGCAGCCTACAGGGTTACAATCAGCCCCAGCATTTT. It translates to CASSLQGYNQPQHF.

This chain joins TRBV7-9 and TRBJ2-3; 10 positions match TRBD2. Germline CDR1 reads SEHNR; CDR2 reads FQNEAQ (reference sequence). J gave up 3 bases and V 6 bases, and 15 bases lay outside the gene matches. This CDR3 spans 18 amino acids. The CDR3 DNA is TGTGCCAGCAGTCGTACTGCAATCCTTAGCGGGGGGACAGATACGCAGTATTTT. Its protein product is CASSRTAILSGGTDTQYF.

In this sample, this clonotype turned up a few times. A junction boundary mismatches the germline segment, possibly from a read error. The chain couples TRBV24-1 to TRBJ2-5; D is possibly TRBD2 (5 bases). Germline CDR1 and CDR2: KGHDR and SFDVKD. The CDR3 consists of 14 residues. This chain's CDR3 is CATSVRGYQETRYF. The CDR3 DNA follows: TGTGCCACCAGTGTTCGGGGATACCAAGAGACCCGGTACTTC.

This chain links TRBV4-1 with TRBJ2-5, with D maybe TRBD2 (6 bases). The DNA end favors TRBJ2-1, so the J call may be wrong. Germline V gives CDR1 MGHRA, CDR2 YSYEKL. The CDR3 is 16 residues long. The CDR3 coding sequence is TGCGCCAGCAGCCAAGTTGGGCGGGATTTTTACAATGAGCAGTTCTTC. Amino acid sequence: CASSQVGRDFYNEQFF.

This clonotype has only a few counts. The J gene is TRBJ2-7, the V gene TRBV28; D may be TRBD1 or TRBD2 (6 bases each). This CDR3 spans 14 amino acids. Germline V gene data show CDR1 as MDHEN and CDR2 as SYDVKM. The germline V and J ends were trimmed by 5 bases and 3 bases, with 14 bases remaining between them. For the CDR3, the DNA is TGTGCCAGCAGTGTTAAACGGGGGCTCTACGAGCAGTACTTC. Translating it yields CASSVKRGLYEQYF.

This sequence joins TRBV12-3 or TRBV12-4 and TRBJ2-1; D may be TRBD2 (6 bases). The CDR3 is made up of 14 amino acids. V lost 2 bases and J lost 3, with 8 bases in between. CDR3 sequence (DNA): TGTGCCAGCAGTTTATCTAGCGTCTACAATGAGCAGTTCTTC. Protein: CASSLSSVYNEQFF.

CDR3 in DNA: TGTGCCATCAGTGAGTCAGGGTTTGGTGAGCAGTTCTTC. It yields the protein CAISESGFGEQFF. The chain joins TRBV10-3 to TRBJ2-1; no definite D call. This CDR3 spans 13 amino acids. V lost 0 bases to trimming and J lost 9 bases, with 9 bases between them. Germline V gene lookup returns CDR1 ENHRY and CDR2 SYGVKD.

The sample holds a few counts of this clonotype. The J gene is TRBJ1-1, the V gene TRBV12-3 or TRBV12-4; 7 bases align to TRBD1. V trimming: 7 bases; J trimming: 2 bases; junction bases outside the gene matches: 4. The CDR3 loop spans 13 amino acids. The CDR3 DNA is TGTGCCAGCACCGGGACAGCCAACACTGAAGCTTTCTTT. It specifies CASTGTANTEAFF.

This chain joins TRBV29-1 and TRBJ1-2; D gene ambiguous. V was cut by 8 bases and J by 7 bases, with 11 bases left in between. The CDR3 has 10 residues. CDR1 is SQVTM, CDR2 ANQGSEA, per germline. The CDR3 is CSSEEGGYTF. The CDR3 bases are TGCAGCTCCGAGGAGGGTGGCTACACCTTC.

Many counts were recorded for this clonotype. J is TRBJ2-5 and V is TRBV12-3 or TRBV12-4; D uncertain. Trimming stripped 6 bases from V and 4 bases from J, with 6 bases between. This CDR3 region has 11 residues. CDR3 amino acids: CASSALETQYF. The CDR3 DNA follows: TGTGCCAGCAGCGCTCTAGAGACCCAGTACTTC.

The genes are TRBV18 and TRBJ2-2; tentatively, D is TRBD1 (5 bases). The CDR3 consists of 13 residues. V shed 2 bases and J shed 7 bases, with 8 bases lying between them. CDR1 KGHSH and CDR2 LQKENI come from the germline V gene. This CDR3 is CASSPGADGELFF. The DNA of the CDR3 is TGTGCCAGCTCACCAGGGGCCGACGGGGAGCTGTTTTTT.

The chain carries TRBV10-3 and TRBJ1-4; D remains ambiguous. This CDR3 region has 16 residues. Looked up from germline, CDR1 is ENHRY and CDR2 is SYGVKD. Trimming shortened V by 0 bases and J by 7 bases, and 15 bases separated the two germline ends. CDR3 amino acids: CAISESRRGSGEKLFF. For the CDR3, the DNA is TGTGCCATCAGTGAGTCGCGTCGGGGAAGCGGTGAAAAACTGTTTTTT.

The table lists this clonotype with a few counts. Here the CDR3 reads CSVGEGLLYEQYF. For the CDR3, the DNA is TGCAGCGTTGGGGAGGGGTTACTCTACGAGCAGTACTTC. The rearrangement links TRBV29-1 to TRBJ2-7, with TRBD2 matching 7 bases. The length of the CDR3 is 13 residues. V lost 4 bases, J lost 3 bases, and 6 bases stayed unmatched. Germline V gene data show CDR1 as SQVTM and CDR2 as ANQGSEA.

The chain combines TRBV7-6 with TRBJ2-5; the D gene is possibly TRBD2 (5 bases). V lost 2 bases to trimming and J lost 4 bases, with 20 bases between them. The CDR3 is 17 residues long. Germline lookup yields CDR1 SGHVS and CDR2 FNYEAQ. CDR3 sequence (DNA): TGTGCCAGCAGCTTATACGGTAGCGACCTGATGGGAGAGACCCAGTACTTC. Translated, it gives CASSLYGSDLMGETQYF.

This clonotype was recorded a few times. V and J are TRBV2 and TRBJ2-2; D gene uncertain. V was clipped by 10 bases and J by 5 bases, with 14 bases between them. Germline V gene sequence: CDR1 SNHLY, CDR2 FYNNEI. This CDR3 has 13 residues. The CDR3 sequence is CAITGSSTGELFF. In DNA form, the CDR3 reads TGTGCCATAACCGGGTCTTCTACCGGGGAGCTGTTTTTT.

This chain uses TRBV29-1 with TRBJ1-1; D may be TRBD1 (5 bases). The ends were cut back, 3 bases at V and 3 bases at J, with 8 bases in the middle. The germline gives CDR1 SQVTM, CDR2 ANQGSEA. CDR3 size: 12 residues. The CDR3: CSVEGGDTEAFF. CDR3 sequence (DNA): TGCAGCGTTGAGGGGGGGGACACTGAAGCTTTCTTT.

The chain combines TRBV24-1 with TRBJ2-5, with TRBD1 matching 8 bases. TRBJ2-1 explains the end of the DNA better; the J call may be wrong. Germline-derived CDR1 and CDR2 are KGHDR and SFDVKD. The CDR3 is 12 residues long. The CDR3 nucleotides are TGTGCCACCGGGGGACAGGTAGATGAGCAGTTCTTC. This codes for CATGGQVDEQFF.

This clonotype was detected only a few times. The chain uses TRBV4-1 and TRBJ2-5; 9 bases match TRBD2. The CDR3 totals 15 residues. With 2 bases clipped from V and 5 bases from J, the junction kept 6 bases outside the gene matches. Germline values: CDR1 MGHRA, CDR2 YSYEKL. The CDR3 loop reads CASSQPLAGRETQYF. CDR3 coding DNA: TGCGCCAGCAGCCAACCGCTAGCGGGAAGGGAGACCCAGTACTTC.

This clonotype has ten or more counts. V usage is TRBV19 and J usage is TRBJ2-7, with TRBD2 matching over 8 bases. V shed 9 bases and J 2 bases; nucleotides not matched to a gene: 6. CDR1 LNHDA and CDR2 SQIVND come from the germline V gene (reference sequence). The CDR3 has 13 residues. CDR3 amino acids: CASSPGGAYEQYF. CDR3 sequence (DNA): TGTGCCAGCAGCCCCGGGGGGGCCTACGAGCAGTACTTC. Looking up the rest from reference TRBV19 and TRBJ2-7 gives the full variable domain: DGGITQSPKYLFRKEGQNVTLSCEQNLNHDAMYWYRQDPGQGLRLIYYSQIVNDFQKGDIAEGYSVSREKKESFPLTVTSAQKNPTAFYLCASSPGGAYEQYFGPGTRLTVT.

This chain connects TRBV5-1 to TRBJ1-5; possible D gene TRBD1, 5 bases. Trimming cost V 4 bases and J 6 bases, with 14 bases left between them. CDR1 is SGHRS and CDR2 is YFSETQ in the germline V gene. The CDR3 covers 14 residues. The CDR3 DNA is TGCGCCAGCAGCCCAGGGCGAACGGGTCAGCCCCAGCATTTT. Its protein product is CASSPGRTGQPQHF.

V and J are TRBV7-2 and TRBJ2-3; the match to TRBD2 covers 9 bases. Trimming took 3 bases from V and 8 from J; bases not matched to a gene: 9. The CDR3 totals 15 residues. CDR1 and CDR2 (germline): SGHTA, FQGNSA. Here the CDR3 DNA reads TGTGCCAGCAGCTTCGGCGGGGGGGCCTTCGGTACGCAGTATTTT. Protein product: CASSFGGGAFGTQYF.

This chain links TRBV20-1 with TRBJ2-6; D is perhaps TRBD1 (6 bases). Germline V gives CDR1 DFQATT, CDR2 SNEGSKA (reference sequence). V lost 6 bases and J 3 bases, leaving 21 bases between the germline ends. The CDR3 runs 17 residues. CDR3 protein: CSARIWDNRHGANVLTF. CDR3 bases: TGCAGTGCCAGGATATGGGACAATCGTCATGGGGCCAACGTCCTGACTTTC.

The V and J genes are TRBV28 and TRBJ2-4, with 7 bases aligning to TRBD2. Germline CDR1 reads MDHEN; CDR2 reads SYDVKM. V lost 6 bases to trimming and J lost 8 bases; unmatched junction nucleotides: 16. The CDR3 has 16 amino acids. CDR3 region: CASSRTPSGITDIQYF. The CDR3 DNA reads TGTGCCAGCAGCCGAACCCCCAGCGGGATAACGGACATTCAGTACTTC.

The rearrangement joins TRBV12-3 or TRBV12-4 to TRBJ2-5; D gene ambiguous. The assigned J gene may be wrong: the sequence end matches TRBJ2-7 better. There are 11 residues in the CDR3. CDR3: CASSSYHEQYF. Written as DNA, the CDR3 is TGTGCCAGCAGTTCTTATCACGAGCAGTACTTC.